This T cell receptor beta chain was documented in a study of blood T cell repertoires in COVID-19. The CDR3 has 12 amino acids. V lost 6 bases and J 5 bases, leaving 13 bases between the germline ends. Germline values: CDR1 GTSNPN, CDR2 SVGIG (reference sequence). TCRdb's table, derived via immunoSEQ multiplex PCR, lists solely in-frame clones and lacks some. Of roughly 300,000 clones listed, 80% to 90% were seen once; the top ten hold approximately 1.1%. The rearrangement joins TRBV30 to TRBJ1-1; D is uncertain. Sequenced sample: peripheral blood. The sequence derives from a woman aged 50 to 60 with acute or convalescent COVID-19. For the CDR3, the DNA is TGTGCCTGTTCCGGGTCAGAAACTGAAGCTTTCTTT. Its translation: CACSGSETEAFF. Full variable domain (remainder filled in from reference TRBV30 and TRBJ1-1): SQTIHQWPATLVQPVGSPLSLECTVEGTSNPNLYWYRQAAGRGLQLLFYSVGIGQISSEVPQNLSASRPQDRQFILSSKKLLLSDSGFYLCACSGSETEAFFGQGTRLTVV.